This entry lists 16 T cell receptor beta chains sequenced from one sample in a study of PD-1 blockade in classical Hodgkin lymphoma. With no exception, relapse followed autologous stem cell transplantation in all patients, and brentuximab vedotin exposure varied. TCRdb keeps only in-frame clones here, not all; method: immunoSEQ multiplex PCR. The sample carries 50,000 or so clones, 80% to 95% recorded once. This sample comprised peripheral blood mononuclear cells (PBMCs), obtained before the second cycle of nivolumab. The origin of the receptors is a human donor with classical Hodgkin lymphoma.

The chain joins TRBV7-6 to TRBJ2-1; no definite D call. With 1 base removed from V and 7 bases from J, the gap between germline ends came to 2 bases. Germline loops: CDR1 SGHVS, CDR2 FNYEAQ. The CDR3 consists of 11 residues. CDR3 region: CASSLGNEQFF. The CDR3 nucleotides read TGTGCCAGCAGCTTAGGTAATGAGCAGTTCTTC.

The rearrangement uses TRBV5-6 and TRBJ2-3, with 9 nucleotides matching TRBD1. V trimming: 4 bases; J trimming: 3 bases; junction bases outside the gene matches: 9. Germline CDR1 is SGHDT and CDR2 is YYEEEE. The CDR3 totals 16 residues. CDR3 nucleotides: TGTGCCAGCAGCCTCCGGGGGACAGGGTTAACAGATACGCAGTATTTT. Protein sequence: CASSLRGTGLTDTQYF.

CDR3 sequence (DNA): TGTGCCAGCAGCGAGTCGATAGGCAATCAGCCCCAGCATTTT. It specifies CASSESIGNQPQHF. V gene TRBV7-9 combines with J gene TRBJ1-5; D is ambiguous. This CDR3 comprises 14 residues. Germline V gene data show CDR1 as SEHNR and CDR2 as FQNEAQ (reference sequence). The V end was cut by 5 bases, the J end by 2 bases, with 10 bases between.

This rearrangement joins TRBV27 to TRBJ2-1; unclear D gene. This CDR3 comprises 13 residues. Germline assignment: CDR1 MNHEY and CDR2 SMNVEV (reference sequence). V gave up 2 bases and J gave up 0 bases, with 2 bases separating them. The CDR3 DNA reads as TGTGCCAGCAGTTTAAACTCCTACAATGAGCAGTTCTTC. Translation: CASSLNSYNEQFF.

The J gene is TRBJ2-7, the V gene TRBV6-6; 8 bases match TRBD1. Germline CDR1 and CDR2: MNHNY and SVGAGI (reference sequence). This CDR3 is built from 14 residues. The V gene end was trimmed by 2 bases and the J gene end by 2 bases; junction bases not matched to a gene: 2. The CDR3 here is CASSYGQGPYEQYF. The CDR3 DNA follows: TGTGCCAGCAGTTACGGACAGGGTCCCTACGAGCAGTACTTC.

This clone was detected only a few times. The gene calls are TRBV28 and TRBJ1-5; D unclear. The germline V gene encodes CDR1 MDHEN and CDR2 SYDVKM. V lost 4 bases and J 3 bases, leaving 13 bases between the germline ends. The CDR3 spans 15 residues. CDR3 DNA sequence: TGTGCCAGCAGTTCCTCTTTGGCCTTCAATCAGCCCCAGCATTTT. It encodes CASSSSLAFNQPQHF.

This rearrangement joins TRBV9 to TRBJ2-7, with D unclear. This CDR3 region has 13 residues. Germline V CDR1 and CDR2: SGDLS, YYNGEE. The V end was cut by 3 bases, the J end by 0 bases, with 7 bases between. The CDR3 DNA sequence: TGTGCCAGCAGCGCATCCAGCTCCTACGAGCAGTACTTC. This codes for CASSASSSYEQYF.

The chain combines TRBV28 with TRBJ2-7; 9 nucleotides match TRBD2. J gave up 2 bases and V 2 bases, and 1 base lay outside the gene matches. Germline CDR1 MDHEN, CDR2 SYDVKM. The CDR3 totals 14 residues. CDR3 sequence: CASSLAGGAYEQYF. CDR3 coding DNA: TGTGCCAGCAGTTTAGCGGGGGGGGCCTACGAGCAGTACTTC.

The chain links TRBV11-2 to TRBJ2-2, with D possibly TRBD1 on 5 matching bases. Germline V gene lookup returns CDR1 SGHAT and CDR2 FQNNGV. The CDR3 covers 17 residues. Between the trimmed V and J ends, which lost 4 bases and 4 bases, there was a span of 19 bases. Written as DNA, the CDR3 is TGTGCCAGCAGCTCGTCGGCAGGGTTAAGGAGCACCGGGGAGCTGTTTTTT. Translation gives CASSSSAGLRSTGELFF. Together with reference TRBV11-2 and TRBJ2-2, the CDR3 gives the full variable domain: EAGVAQSPRYKIIEKRQSVAFWCNPISGHATLYWYQQILGQGPKLLIQFQNNGVVDDSQLPKDRFSAERLKGVDSTLKIQPAKLEDSAVYLCASSSSAGLRSTGELFFGEGSRLTVL.

V usage is TRBV6-4 and J usage is TRBJ2-1; unclear D gene. Trimming left V 6 bases short and J 2 bases short, with 14 bases between. This CDR3 has 15 residues. CDR1 and CDR2 from the germline V gene are MRHNA and SNTAGT. The CDR3 DNA reads TGTGCCAGCAGCGTCCTCGGTAGCCCCTACAATGAGCAGTTCTTC. Translation gives CASSVLGSPYNEQFF.

The chain recombines TRBV9 with TRBJ2-3; tentatively, D is TRBD2 (5 bases). The CDR3 length is 12 residues. The germline V and J ends were trimmed by 3 bases and 4 bases, with 6 bases remaining between them. Germline CDR1 SGDLS, CDR2 YYNGEE. The CDR3, as DNA: TGTGCCAGCAGCGCGGGATCAGATACGCAGTATTTT. Translating it yields CASSAGSDTQYF.

This clone has only a few counts. The V call is TRBV5-1, the J call TRBJ2-2; D possibly corresponds to TRBD2 (5 bases). This CDR3 region has 14 residues. V was pared by 4 bases and J by 5 bases, with 12 bases between. CDR1 is SGHRS and CDR2 is YFSETQ in the germline V gene. CDR3 in DNA: TGCGCCAGCAGCCCGGACGGGATGACCGGGGAGCTGTTTTTT. This sequence encodes CASSPDGMTGELFF. Full variable domain (remainder filled in from reference TRBV5-1 and TRBJ2-2): KAGVTQTPRYLIKTRGQQVTLSCSPISGHRSVSWYQQTPGQGLQFLFEYFSETQRNKGNFPGRFSGRQFSNSRSEMNVSTLELGDSALYLCASSPDGMTGELFFGEGSRLTVL.

This rearrangement joins TRBV19 to TRBJ1-5, with a possible D match to TRBD1 (5 bases). Trimming removed 7 bases at V and 3 bases at J, with 16 bases between. Germline CDR1 reads LNHDA; CDR2 reads SQIVND (reference sequence). CDR3 length: 15 residues. The CDR3 sequence is CASTPSLRANQPQHF. The CDR3 coding sequence is TGTGCCAGTACCCCGTCCCTCAGGGCCAATCAGCCCCAGCATTTT.

V is TRBV11-1 and J is TRBJ2-1; D gene ambiguous. The CDR3 is made up of 16 amino acids. V was pared by 6 bases and J by 0 bases, with 15 bases between. CDR1 and CDR2 from the germline V gene are SGHAT and FQDESV (reference sequence). The CDR3 DNA follows: TGTGCCAGCAGGGCCTCCGGCCTCAGCTCCTACAATGAGCAGTTCTTC. As protein: CASRASGLSSYNEQFF. The complete variable domain, with remaining parts taken from reference TRBV11-1 and TRBJ2-1, reads EAEVAQSPRYKITEKSQAVAFWCDPISGHATLYWYRQILGQGPELLVQFQDESVVDDSQLPKDRFSAERLKGVDSTLKIQPAELGDSAMYLCASRASGLSSYNEQFFGPGTRLTVL.

CDR3 sequence reads: CASSLEAGRDTDTQYF. CDR3 bases: TGTGCCAGCAGCTTAGAGGCAGGGAGGGACACAGATACGCAGTATTTT. This chain joins TRBV7-9 and TRBJ2-3, with TRBD2 matching 7 bases. Germline CDR1 and CDR2: SEHNR and FQNEAQ (reference sequence). The CDR3 loop spans 16 amino acids. V dropped 1 base and J dropped 2; count of bases not matched to a gene: 6.

This sequence joins TRBV30 and TRBJ2-3, with D unclear. The CDR3 is 15 residues long. Germline V lookup: CDR1 GTSNPN, CDR2 SVGIG (reference sequence). Trimming took 1 base from V and 0 from J, leaving 11 bases between them. The chain's CDR3 is CAWSASALSTDTQYF. CDR3 DNA sequence: TGTGCCTGGAGTGCTTCAGCCCTTAGCACAGATACGCAGTATTTT.